The sequence of this T cell receptor (beta chain) was determined in a study of beta chain features in type 1 diabetes. Germline CDR1 is MNHEY and CDR2 is SVGAGI. The CDR3 covers 11 residues. Trimming took 6 bases from V and 6 from J, leaving 8 bases between them. The study's findings and limits: Type 1 diabetes patients showed a moderate but significant shortening of TCRB CDR3s in all four CD4+ subsets.

This clone was picked up a small number of times. Its antigen is not identified. Sequenced material consisted of expressed TCRB transcripts (all of the isolated RNA was reverse transcribed). Clones were sequenced by immunoSEQ multiplex PCR, and TCRdb holds only the in-frame ones, with some missing. The sample contains 550,000 to 850,000 clones, roughly 13% of which appear only once. The sequenced sample was naive CD4+ T cells from blood. V usage is TRBV6-5 and J usage is TRBJ1-2; D gene ambiguous. This TCR came from a man aged 18 to 35 with type 1 diabetes. The CDR3 bases are TGTGCCAGCAGCGAGGGCAATGGCTACACCTTC. Translated, it gives CASSEGNGYTF.